The 7 T cell receptor beta chains below come from one sample, sequenced in a study of blood T cells in healthy people across ages (dated by TCRdb to the mid-2010s). Receptor libraries were prepared by 5' RACE. Instrument on record: Illumina HiSeq 2500. A second PCR of roughly 7 to 11 cycles was run with a J-beta primer mix and a sample-barcoded 5' primer. TCRdb reworked the public reads: Q25 trimming with fastp, MiXCR clone assembly, productive beta chains retained. Rows are combined by CDR3 protein, so each entry shows the most common genes and DNA. A total of roughly 1.4 million distinct CDR3 sequences appear in this sample, approximately 59% of them only once. Approximately 7% of the sample lies in the top ten. Sequencing used blood. These receptors were collected from a young man in good health.

The CDR3 is CACGTENEKLFF. CDR3 DNA sequence: TGTGCCTGCGGGACAGAGAATGAAAAACTGTTTTTT. This chain joins TRBV30 and TRBJ1-4; 7 bases align to TRBD1. Per germline, CDR1 GTSNPN and CDR2 SVGIG (reference sequence). V shed 6 bases, J shed 5 bases, and the junction held 3 bases outside the gene matches. The CDR3 spans 12 residues.

This clonotype was recorded a few times. The chain recombines TRBV7-6 with TRBJ2-3; weak D call: TRBD1 (5 bases). Trimming cost V 5 bases and J 0 bases, with 15 bases left between them. The CDR3 totals 16 residues. Germline CDR1 SGHVS, CDR2 FNYEAQ. The CDR3, as DNA: TGTGCCAGCAGCCAACAGGTTATAGGCAGCACAGATACGCAGTATTTT. Translating it yields CASSQQVIGSTDTQYF.

A few counts support this clonotype. The chain links TRBV20-1 to TRBJ2-1; no reliable D call. Germline loops: CDR1 DFQATT, CDR2 SNEGSKA (reference sequence). V lost 4 bases and J lost 0, with 10 bases in between. This CDR3 is 14 amino acids long. The CDR3 here is CSATQWLSYNEQFF. CDR3 in DNA: TGCAGTGCTACTCAATGGCTCTCCTACAATGAGCAGTTCTTC.

V and J are TRBV29-1 and TRBJ1-2; D is unclear. Trimming took 0 bases from V and 2 from J, leaving 7 bases between them. This CDR3 has 13 residues. Germline V gene lookup returns CDR1 SQVTM and CDR2 ANQGSEA. The CDR3 region has the DNA TGCAGCGTTGAAGAGGGCAGCAACTATGGCTACACCTTC. This translates into CSVEEGSNYGYTF.

The chain recombines TRBV4-2 with TRBJ2-7; maybe TRBD2 (6 bases). The CDR3 has 18 amino acids. Germline lookup yields CDR1 LGHNA and CDR2 YNFKEQ. Trimming left V 1 base short and J 0 bases short, with 19 bases between. CDR3 protein: CASSQGFSGATFSYEQYF. As DNA, the CDR3 is TGTGCCAGCAGCCAAGGTTTTTCGGGAGCAACCTTCTCCTACGAGCAGTACTTC.

In its sample, this clonotype was seen a few times. The V call is TRBV29-1, the J call TRBJ1-4, with D possibly TRBD1 on 5 matching bases. This CDR3 region has 12 residues. V was pared by 5 bases and J by 7 bases, with 11 bases between. Germline CDR1 SQVTM, CDR2 ANQGSEA. CDR3 nucleotides: TGCAGCGTTTGGACAAGAGGTGAAAAACTGTTTTTT. Protein: CSVWTRGEKLFF. Full variable domain (outside the CDR3, taken from reference TRBV29-1 and TRBJ1-4): SAVISQKPSRDICQRGTSLTIQCQVDSQVTMMFWYRQQPGQSLTLIATANQGSEATYESGFVIDKFPISRPNLTFSTLTVSNMSPEDSSIYLCSVWTRGEKLFFGSGTQLSVL.

This sequence joins TRBV5-1 and TRBJ2-7; 14 nucleotides align to TRBD2. The CDR3 loop spans 18 amino acids. Germline V gives CDR1 SGHRS, CDR2 YFSETQ. The V segment lost 0 bases and the J segment 7 bases; nucleotides outside the gene matches: 12. Here the CDR3 DNA reads TGCGCCAGCAGCTTGGGACTAGCGGGGGGGCCGGTAAACAATGAGCAGTACTTC. Translation: CASSLGLAGGPVNNEQYF.